Reported below is one T cell receptor beta chain. The data were taken from a study of blood T cells in healthy people across ages. The V segment lost 6 bases and the J segment 9 bases; nucleotides outside the gene matches: 11. Germline V gives CDR1 SNHLY, CDR2 FYNNEI. CDR3 length: 15 residues. The second PCR ran about 6 to 12 cycles with a sample-barcoded 5' primer and J-beta primers. TCRdb redid the calling of the 5' RACE reads with MiXCR, one entry per CDR3 protein. Here the sample spans about 1.4 million distinct CDR3 sequences, 45% to 70% being singletons. This clonotype originated in a man younger than 35 in good health. This chain joins TRBV2 and TRBJ2-1; 10 positions agree with TRBD2. The sample consisted of blood. The CDR3 loop is CASRQTAGGPSEQFF. The CDR3, as DNA: TGTGCCAGCAGGCAAACAGCGGGAGGGCCTAGTGAGCAGTTCTTC. Full variable domain (rest looked up from reference TRBV2 and TRBJ2-1): EPEVTQTPSHQVTQMGQEVILRCVPISNHLYFYWYRQILGQKVEFLVSFYNNEISEKSEIFDDQFSVERPDGSNFTLKIRSTKLEDSAMYFCASRQTAGGPSEQFFGPGTRLTVL.